A single sample gave rise to the 5 T cell receptor beta chains below, sequenced in a study of blood T cell repertoires in COVID-19. The data were produced by immunoSEQ multiplex PCR, yet TCRdb's version contains in-frame clones alone and is incomplete. The sample shows some 340,000 clones, over 90% of them seen only once. The material sequenced was PBMCs or T cells enriched from blood (not recorded which). These receptors originate from a woman younger than 45 who had been exposed to COVID-19.

The V and J genes are TRBV28 and TRBJ2-1; 9 nucleotides line up with TRBD2. The length of the CDR3 is 15 residues. V was clipped by 4 bases and J by 6 bases; unmatched bases: 7. Germline lookup yields CDR1 MDHEN and CDR2 SYDVKM. CDR3 amino acids: CASSSPGTSPNEQFF. CDR3 nucleotides: TGTGCCAGCAGTTCTCCCGGGACTAGCCCCAATGAGCAGTTCTTC.

With respect to this clone: In the same sample, other DNA sequences code for this CDR3. The chain couples TRBV25-1 to TRBJ1-1, with D perhaps matching TRBD1 (5 bases). The V gene lost 2 bases and the J gene lost 4 bases, with 8 bases spanning the gap. The germline V gene encodes CDR1 MGHDK and CDR2 SYGVNS. The CDR3 is 13 amino acids. CDR3 loop: CASSEGGSTEAFF. The CDR3 nucleotides read TGTGCCAGCAGTGAAGGGGGGAGCACTGAAGCTTTCTTT.

This chain uses TRBV28 with TRBJ1-1, with no clear D. Germline CDR1 and CDR2: MDHEN and SYDVKM. The CDR3 has 14 residues. Trimming took off 3 bases at V and 3 bases at J, with 11 bases between the two ends. CDR3 region: CASSLSRVDTEAFF. The DNA of the CDR3 is TGTGCCAGCAGTTTGTCGAGGGTGGACACTGAAGCTTTCTTT.

The V call is TRBV29-1, the J call TRBJ2-3; no reliable D call. With 0 bases removed from V and 0 bases from J, the gap between germline ends came to 10 bases. The CDR3 sequence is 15 residues long. In germline, CDR1 is SQVTM, CDR2 ANQGSEA. CDR3 DNA sequence: TGCAGCGTTGAAGAGGAGATGAGAAGCACAGATACGCAGTATTTT. Its translation is CSVEEEMRSTDTQYF.

In DNA, the CDR3 is TGTGCCAGCTCACCAACCAGCCTGGACAGGGTGGGAAACACCATATATTTT. This codes for CASSPTSLDRVGNTIYF. The chain carries TRBV18 and TRBJ1-3, with 8 positions matching TRBD1. CDR3 length: 17 amino acids. After removal of 2 bases from V and 4 bases from J, the junction contained 10 bases not matched to a gene. Looked up from germline, CDR1 is KGHSH and CDR2 is LQKENI.